The 4 T cell receptor beta chains presented below share a single source sample, sequenced in a study of control samples from healthy donors and cancer patients. Here immunoSEQ multiplex PCR was the method, and the copy in TCRdb shows in-frame clones only, minus some. The table includes some 120,000 clones, 85% to 90% detected once. Sequencing was done on a sample of blood. These TCRs come from a man between 25 and 39 years old in good health.

The chain has TRBV5-1 and TRBJ1-2, with D uncertain. Germline values: CDR1 SGHRS, CDR2 YFSETQ. The CDR3 totals 13 residues. Trimming left V 5 bases short and J 8 bases short, with 16 bases between. The CDR3 bases are TGCGCCAGCAGTCCGGACCCCCAAAGAGGCTACACCTTC. This codes for CASSPDPQRGYTF.

The gene calls are TRBV2 and TRBJ1-5, with a possible D match to TRBD1 (6 bases). CDR3 length: 13 residues. V lost 6 bases, J lost 6 bases, and 12 bases lay in between. In germline, CDR1 is SNHLY, CDR2 FYNNEI. The CDR3 is CASRTGGAQPQHF. In DNA, the CDR3 is TGTGCCAGCAGGACCGGGGGGGCTCAGCCCCAGCATTTT.

The count of this clone is one. DNA of the CDR3: TGTGCCACCAGTGATCCAGGGAGGAATGAGCAGTTCTTC. This sequence encodes CATSDPGRNEQFF. The chain has TRBV24-1 and TRBJ2-1; TRBD2 might be the D (6 bases). Germline-derived CDR1 and CDR2 are KGHDR and SFDVKD. This CDR3 has 13 amino acids. Trimming left V 3 bases short and J 7 bases short, with 9 bases between.

The chain employs TRBV3-1 (or the pseudogene TRBV3-2) and TRBJ1-2; D is possibly TRBD1 (6 bases). Trimming cost V 4 bases and J 7 bases, with 13 bases left between them. The V gene's germline CDR1 is LGHDT and CDR2 YNNKEL (reference sequence). The CDR3 totals 13 residues. CDR3 sequence reads: CASSRGTIRGYTF. The CDR3 coding sequence is TGTGCCAGCAGCCGTGGGACAATCCGTGGCTACACCTTC.